The 20 T cell receptor beta chains below were found in one sample sequenced in a study of T cells in Graves' hyperthyroidism and ophthalmopathy. RNA transcripts yielded amplified TCR beta CDR3 regions. When the TCR CDR3 underwent first-round RT-PCR, the HTBI primer set was used. TCRdb itself ran the multiplex PCR reads through MiXCR, one entry per CDR3 protein. The repertoire holds 250,000 to 300,000 distinct CDR3 sequences, with 13% to 15% as singletons. Sequenced material: blood. These receptors were collected from a woman in her thirties or forties with Graves' hyperthyroidism that later progressed to Graves' ophthalmopathy.

This clonotype has at least ten counts. The chain is built from TRBV27 and TRBJ2-7; 9 bases line up with TRBD2. The ends lost 7 bases at V and 3 bases at J; junction bases unmatched: 16. The germline gives CDR1 MNHEY, CDR2 SMNVEV (reference sequence). The CDR3 length is 17 residues. The CDR3 sequence: CASTKRGLAGSYYEQYF. CDR3 nucleotides: TGTGCCAGCACCAAAAGGGGGCTAGCGGGGTCGTACTACGAGCAGTACTTC.

Note on this clonotype: Since a much larger clone is just one base distant, this may be a read error. This chain connects TRBV30 to TRBJ2-2; the match to TRBD1 covers 10 bases. V shed 2 bases, J shed 8 bases, and the junction held 8 bases outside the gene matches. The CDR3 length is 15 residues. Germline V gene data show CDR1 as GTSNPN and CDR2 as SVGIG (reference sequence). The CDR3 protein is CAWSLGTGDSGELFF. CDR3 DNA: TGTGCCTGGAGTCTGGGGACAGGGGATTCAGGGGAGCTGTTTTTT.

This clonotype was counted ten times or more. The chain recombines TRBV12-3 or TRBV12-4 with TRBJ2-5; the match to TRBD1 covers 9 bases. This CDR3 has 14 residues. Unmatched junction bases numbered 5, after V lost 5 bases and J lost 4 bases. The CDR3 is CASSPTGGSETQYF. Written as DNA, the CDR3 is TGTGCCAGCAGTCCTACAGGGGGCTCAGAGACCCAGTACTTC.

This clonotype has at least ten counts. The rearrangement links TRBV28 to TRBJ1-3; perhaps TRBD1 as D (6 bases). Germline CDR1 is MDHEN and CDR2 is SYDVKM. Between the trimmed V and J ends, which lost 8 bases and 8 bases, there was a span of 16 bases. This CDR3 is built from 13 residues. DNA for the CDR3: TGTGCCAGCTACCGGGGGCTGAGGGACACCATATATTTT. Translating gives CASYRGLRDTIYF.

This clonotype has a count of ten or more. V gene TRBV6-6 combines with J gene TRBJ2-7; D is perhaps TRBD1 (6 bases). With 0 bases removed from V and 2 bases from J, the gap between germline ends came to 8 bases. The CDR3 is made up of 14 amino acids. Germline V CDR1 and CDR2: MNHNY, SVGAGI (reference sequence). CDR3 coding DNA: TGTGCCAGCAGTTACTCGGCAGGGGCCTACGAGCAGTACTTC. Translating it yields CASSYSAGAYEQYF.

This clonotype was seen repeatedly, ten times or more. This chain links TRBV20-1 with TRBJ2-1, with 8 bases fitting TRBD2. Germline CDR1 reads DFQATT; CDR2 reads SNEGSKA (reference sequence). The V and J ends lost 0 bases and 8 bases, in that order; junction bases with no gene match: 9. The CDR3 is 15 residues long. CDR3 in amino acids: CSARDRRLATDEQFF. The CDR3 DNA follows: TGCAGTGCTAGAGATCGTAGACTAGCGACGGATGAGCAGTTCTTC.

In this sample, this clonotype turned up many times. J is TRBJ2-1 and V is TRBV7-3; D unresolved. Germline lookup yields CDR1 SGHTA and CDR2 FQGTGA. The CDR3 totals 13 residues. V dropped 1 base and J dropped 6 bases, with 7 bases sitting between them. DNA of the CDR3: TGTGCCAGCAGCTTAAGTCAGGCCAATGAGCAGTTCTTC. Its protein product is CASSLSQANEQFF.

This clonotype came up many times. The V and J genes are TRBV20-1 and TRBJ2-1, with D maybe TRBD2 (5 bases). Trimming left V 1 base short and J 0 bases short, with 10 bases between. The V gene's germline CDR1 is DFQATT and CDR2 SNEGSKA (reference sequence). CDR3 length: 15 residues. The DNA of the CDR3 is TGCAGTGCTAGAGTGGCTAGCAGCTCCTACAATGAGCAGTTCTTC. Translation: CSARVASSSYNEQFF.

This clonotype was counted only a few times. The chain employs TRBV7-9 and TRBJ1-4; the D gene is possibly TRBD1 (5 bases). The CDR3 contains 14 residues. The V and J ends lost 6 bases and 8 bases respectively, with 16 bases between them. Germline V lookup: CDR1 SEHNR, CDR2 FQNEAQ (reference sequence). CDR3 in amino acids: CASRRRTSGEKLFF. DNA for the CDR3: TGTGCCAGCAGGAGACGGACCTCAGGGGAAAAACTGTTTTTT.

This clonotype was recorded at least ten times. V gene TRBV13 combines with J gene TRBJ2-1; 8 bases fit TRBD2. The CDR3 covers 16 residues. Trimming cost V 8 bases and J 2 bases; bases outside gene matches: 11. CDR1 PRHDT and CDR2 FYEKMQ come from the germline V gene (reference sequence). The CDR3 is CASRGGAGGAYNEQFF. The CDR3 DNA follows: TGTGCCAGCCGTGGGGGCGCGGGAGGAGCCTACAATGAGCAGTTCTTC.

This clonotype was counted between two and nine times. This chain connects TRBV4-1 to TRBJ2-1; D might be TRBD1 or TRBD2, each matching 6 bases. The germline V gene encodes CDR1 MGHRA and CDR2 YSYEKL. The length of the CDR3 is 17 residues. Trimming stripped 1 base from V and 5 bases from J, with 18 bases between. CDR3 sequence: CASSQGPLRGVHNEQFF. As DNA, the CDR3 is TGCGCCAGCAGCCAAGGTCCCCTGAGGGGGGTCCACAATGAGCAGTTCTTC.

This clonotype has more than one count but fewer than ten. The rearrangement links TRBV6-5 to TRBJ2-1; 8 bases line up with TRBD2. Trimming cost V 0 bases and J 9 bases; bases outside gene matches: 7. The germline CDR1 and CDR2 sequences are MNHEY and SVGAGI. The CDR3 loop spans 15 amino acids. The CDR3: CASSYSSGRFSEQFF. The DNA for the CDR3 is TGTGCCAGCAGTTACTCCAGCGGGAGATTTAGTGAGCAGTTCTTC.

At least ten counts were recorded for this clonotype. The chain combines TRBV3-1 with TRBJ2-7, with TRBD2 identical over 7 bases. The CDR3 length is 15 residues. CDR1 and CDR2 from the germline V gene are LGHDT and YNNKEL (reference sequence). V shed 4 bases and J 5 bases; nucleotides not matched to a gene: 11. The CDR3 sequence: CASSRREAGVDEQYF. CDR3 bases: TGTGCCAGCAGCCGCCGTGAGGCGGGAGTAGACGAGCAGTACTTC.

The table lists this clonotype with a few counts. This sequence joins TRBV18 and TRBJ2-1; D may be TRBD1 or TRBD2 (6 bases each). Trimming left V 6 bases short and J 1 base short, with 16 bases between. This CDR3 is built from 16 residues. From germline, CDR1 is KGHSH and CDR2 LQKENI. The CDR3 spells CASSVTEGGSYNEQFF. The CDR3, as DNA: TGTGCCAGCTCGGTGACAGAGGGGGGTTCCTACAATGAGCAGTTCTTC.

This clonotype appeared many times. This chain links TRBV5-1 with TRBJ1-6; TRBD1 might be the D (5 bases). The germline gives CDR1 SGHRS, CDR2 YFSETQ. Between the trimmed V and J ends, which lost 0 bases and 10 bases, there was a span of 11 bases. CDR3 size: 14 residues. This chain's CDR3 is CASSLETRDSPLHF. The CDR3 coding sequence is TGCGCCAGCAGCTTGGAGACCCGGGACTCACCCCTCCACTTT. The entire variable domain, with the rest obtained from reference TRBV5-1 and TRBJ1-6, is as follows: KAGVTQTPRYLIKTRGQQVTLSCSPISGHRSVSWYQQTPGQGLQFLFEYFSETQRNKGNFPGRFSGRQFSNSRSEMNVSTLELGDSALYLCASSLETRDSPLHFGNGTRLTVT.

The table lists this clonotype with many counts. The V gene is TRBV11-2, the J gene TRBJ2-2; D might be TRBD1 (6 bases). From germline, CDR1 is SGHAT and CDR2 FQNNGV. V lost 2 bases, J lost 3 bases, and 13 bases lay in between. CDR3 size: 16 residues. The DNA of the CDR3 is TGTGCCAGCAGCTTATTACAGGGTGGGGACACCGGGGAGCTGTTTTTT. Translation gives CASSLLQGGDTGELFF.

V usage is TRBV6-1 and J usage is TRBJ1-2, with D perhaps matching TRBD1 (6 bases). Germline CDR1 MNHNS, CDR2 SASEGT. CDR3 length equals 12 residues. V was trimmed by 6 bases and J by 10 bases, leaving 15 bases between them. This chain's CDR3 is CASSRKGDHYTF. The CDR3 nucleotides read TGTGCCAGCAGCCGCAAGGGGGATCACTACACCTTC.

The chain employs TRBV2 and TRBJ1-3, with 8 nucleotides matching TRBD1. The germline V gene has CDR1 SNHLY and CDR2 FYNNEI. The CDR3 spans 16 residues. V was clipped by 5 bases and J by 1 base; unmatched bases: 7. CDR3 region: CASSFQGAGSGNTIYF. The CDR3 DNA reads as TGTGCCAGCAGTTTCCAGGGGGCTGGGTCTGGAAACACCATATATTTT.

There are many counts of this clonotype. The chain carries TRBV3-1 and TRBJ2-1; possibly TRBD1 for D (6 bases). The CDR3 covers 14 residues. The germline V gene encodes CDR1 LGHDT and CDR2 YNNKEL (reference sequence). V lost 3 bases and J lost 0, with 6 bases in between. The CDR3 reads CASSQDSSYNEQFF. The DNA for the CDR3 is TGTGCCAGCAGCCAGGACAGCTCCTACAATGAGCAGTTCTTC.

This clonotype has only a few counts. The gene calls are TRBV19 and TRBJ1-6; D perhaps matches TRBD1 (6 bases). Looked up from germline, CDR1 is LNHDA and CDR2 is SQIVND (reference sequence). This CDR3 is built from 14 residues. Deletions cut 11 bases from V and 0 bases from J, with 11 bases between. In DNA, the CDR3 is TGTGCCGCCCAGGACAGCTCCTATAATTCACCCCTCCACTTT. As protein: CAAQDSSYNSPLHF.